This TCR beta chain was observed in a study of CD8 T cells in Susac syndrome. Random hexamers were used to reverse transcribe the RNA input (0.5 to 1 ug). MiXCR, applied by TCRdb to the immunoSEQ multiplex PCR reads, yields one record per CDR3 protein. The table includes approximately 110,000 distinct CDR3 sequences, about 96% detected once. The sequencing sample was made of CD4+ T cells from PBMCs. This sequence was found in a human donor in good health.

CDR3 region: CSVGDRANTGELFF. In nucleotides, the CDR3 is TGCAGCGTTGGAGACAGGGCGAACACCGGGGAGCTGTTTTTT. The chain uses TRBV29-1 and TRBJ2-2; TRBD1 agrees at 7 bases. The germline V gene has CDR1 SQVTM and CDR2 ANQGSEA. The ends lost 4 bases at V and 0 bases at J; junction bases unmatched: 2. CDR3 length: 14 residues.